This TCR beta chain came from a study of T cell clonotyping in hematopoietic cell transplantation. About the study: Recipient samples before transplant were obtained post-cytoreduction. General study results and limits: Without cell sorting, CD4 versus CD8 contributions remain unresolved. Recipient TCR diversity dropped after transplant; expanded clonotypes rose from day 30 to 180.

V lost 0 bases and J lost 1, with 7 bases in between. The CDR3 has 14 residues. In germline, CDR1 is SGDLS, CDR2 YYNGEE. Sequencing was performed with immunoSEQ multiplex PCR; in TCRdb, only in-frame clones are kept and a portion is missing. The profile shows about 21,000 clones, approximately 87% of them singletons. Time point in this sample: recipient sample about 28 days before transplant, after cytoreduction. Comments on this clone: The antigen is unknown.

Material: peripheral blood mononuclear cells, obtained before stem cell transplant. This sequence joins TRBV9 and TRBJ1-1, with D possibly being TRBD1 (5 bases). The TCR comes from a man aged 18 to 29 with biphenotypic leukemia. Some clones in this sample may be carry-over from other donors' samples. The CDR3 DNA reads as TGTGCCAGCAGCGTAGTCGGGGGGAACACTGAAGCTTTCTTT. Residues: CASSVVGGNTEAFF.